This is a list of T cell receptor beta chains from one sample in a study of graft-versus-host responses after intestinal transplantation. The antigens these receptors bind are not known. The table came from immunoSEQ multiplex PCR; TCRdb's copy has only in-frame clones and leaves some out. The sample holds more than 85,000 clones, around 90% seen once. The sequencing here drew on unstimulated CD8+ T cells sorted from spleen or lymph node cells, taken before transplant. The receptors shown here come from a human donor who was the organ donor for an intestinal transplant. Each CDR3 is given with its conserved first and last residue. Each record gives: V gene, clone size, D gene, J gene, CDR3 protein, CDR3 DNA. The D gene is left open where the match is weak. Clone size is stated in some rows and not others, as once, few, many or a class when expanded.

TRBV7-5,.,.,TRBJ1-1,CARSPTGGDTEAFF,TGTGCCAGATCACCAACGGGGGGGGACACTGAAGCTTTCTTT
TRBV5-5,.,.,TRBJ2-7,CASSRRGGTSSYEQYF,TGTGCCAGCAGCCGAAGGGGCGGGACCAGTTCCTACGAGCAGTACTTC
TRBV11-3,.,.,TRBJ2-2,CASSPLLDPGELFF,TGTGCCAGCAGCCCACTATTAGATCCCGGGGAGCTGTTTTTT
TRBV4-1,.,TRBD2,TRBJ2-1,CASSARAGGDEQFF,TGCGCCAGCAGCGCGAGAGCGGGAGGCGATGAGCAGTTCTTC
TRBV25-1,.,.,TRBJ2-5,CASSEFGEETQYF,TGTGCCAGCAGTGAATTCGGGGAAGAGACCCAGTACTTC
TRBV27,.,TRBD1,TRBJ1-1,CASSLLQGVNTEAFF,TGTGCCAGCAGTTTATTACAGGGGGTTAACACTGAAGCTTTCTTT
TRBV7-3,.,TRBD1,TRBJ1-1,CASSLDQGAETEAFF,TGTGCCAGCAGTCTCGACCAGGGGGCGGAAACTGAAGCTTTCTTT
TRBV9,.,.,TRBJ2-5,CASSTWTDPIGETQYF,TGTGCCAGCAGCACATGGACAGACCCAATTGGAGAGACCCAGTACTTC
TRBV2,.,.,TRBJ2-7,CATHNREQYF,TGTGCCACCCACAACAGGGAGCAGTACTTC
TRBV4-2,.,.,TRBJ1-5,CASSHLDRFNQPQHF,TGTGCCAGCAGCCACCTCGACAGGTTTAATCAGCCCCAGCATTTT
TRBV10-3,.,.,TRBJ2-7,CAISDGGLSYEQYF,TGTGCCATCAGTGATGGAGGGTTATCCTACGAGCAGTACTTC
TRBV27,.,TRBD2,TRBJ2-3,CASSLWSSGSNIDTQYF,TGTGCCAGCAGTTTATGGTCTAGCGGGAGTAATATAGATACGCAGTATTTT
TRBV7-9,.,.,TRBJ1-1,CASAGAPTEAFF,TGTGCCAGCGCAGGGGCGCCAACTGAAGCTTTCTTT
TRBV13,.,.,TRBJ1-2,CASSLGFPVYGYTF,TGTGCCAGCAGCTTAGGCTTCCCCGTTTATGGCTACACCTTC
TRBV10-1,.,TRBD1,TRBJ2-2,CASSAAGQGGTGELFF,TGCGCCAGCAGTGCAGCGGGACAGGGCGGCACCGGGGAGCTGTTTTTT
TRBV13,.,TRBD1,TRBJ1-2,CASSFTGGDGYTF,TGTGCCAGCAGCTTTACAGGGGGCGATGGCTACACCTTC
TRBV29-1,.,TRBD2,TRBJ2-7,CSVGGGSGEQYF,TGCAGCGTTGGGGGGGGGTCCGGCGAGCAGTACTTC
TRBV28,.,TRBD1,TRBJ1-5,CASSEGQLSNQPQHF,TGTGCCAGCAGTGAGGGACAGCTTAGCAATCAGCCCCAGCATTTT
TRBV4-1,once,.,TRBJ1-5,CASSPREGTSNQPQHF,TGCGCCAGCAGCCCCCGTGAGGGAACTAGCAATCAGCCCCAGCATTTT
TRBV9,once,TRBD1,TRBJ2-7,CASSVAAGGSYEQYF,TGTGCCAGCAGCGTAGCCGCAGGGGGATCCTACGAGCAGTACTTC
TRBV28,.,.,TRBJ2-3,CASSLSRYTQYF,TGTGCCAGCAGTTTAAGCCGCTATACGCAGTATTTT
TRBV6-5,.,TRBD2,TRBJ2-3,CASSSLAGGTDTQYF,TGTGCCAGCAGTTCACTAGCGGGGGGCACAGATACGCAGTATTTT
TRBV27,once,TRBD2,TRBJ2-5,CASSSRLAAAGEQYF,TGTGCCAGCAGTTCTAGACTAGCGGCTGCGGGAGAGCAGTACTTC
TRBV11-2,.,.,TRBJ1-4,CASSPGEEKLFF,TGTGCCAGCAGCCCGGGAGAGGAAAAACTGTTTTTT
TRBV10-3,few,TRBD1,TRBJ2-7,CATLIGQGYEQYF,TGTGCCACCCTAATCGGACAGGGCTACGAGCAGTACTTC
TRBV19,once,.,TRBJ1-1,CASNSDTEAFF,TGTGCCAGTAACAGTGACACTGAAGCTTTCTTT
TRBV15,.,.,TRBJ2-1,CATSRVRRNEQFF,TGTGCCACCAGCAGAGTAAGGAGGAATGAGCAGTTCTTC
TRBV7-2,.,.,TRBJ1-2,CASTPVSTAVVNYGYTF,TGTGCCAGCACCCCGGTCTCGACGGCGGTTGTTAACTATGGCTACACCTTC
TRBV4-2,.,TRBD2,TRBJ2-7,CASSHPRPGTSGPYEQYF,TGTGCCAGCAGCCACCCTAGGCCCGGGACTAGCGGTCCCTACGAGCAGTACTTC
TRBV28,.,TRBD1,TRBJ1-5,CASSRGTANQPQHF,TGTGCCAGCAGTAGAGGGACAGCTAATCAGCCCCAGCATTTT
TRBV6-5,.,.,TRBJ2-5,CASSYVAREGETQYF,TGTGCCAGCAGTTACGTAGCCAGGGAAGGAGAGACCCAGTACTTC
TRBV13,.,TRBD2,TRBJ2-7,CASSPARGNTYEQYF,TGTGCCAGCAGCCCCGCGCGGGGGAACACCTACGAGCAGTACTTC
TRBV5-4,.,.,TRBJ1-1,CASSLEAATEAFF,TGTGCCAGCAGCTTGGAGGCAGCGACTGAAGCTTTCTTT
TRBV11-2,once,.,TRBJ2-5,CASSLQQETQYF,TGTGCCAGCAGCTTACAGCAAGAGACCCAGTACTTC
TRBV19,.,.,TRBJ2-2,CATLSRTGELFF,TGTGCCACCTTGAGCCGTACCGGGGAGCTGTTTTTT
TRBV28,.,.,TRBJ1-1,CASSFGGSGTEAFF,TGTGCCAGCAGTTTTGGCGGAAGTGGCACTGAAGCTTTCTTT
TRBV11-3,few,TRBD1,TRBJ1-1,CASSLAGGAFTEAFF,TGTGCCAGCAGCTTAGCAGGGGGCGCATTCACTGAAGCTTTCTTT
TRBV27,once,.,TRBJ2-7,CATSPGGSYEQYF,TGTGCCACCTCCCCGGGCGGGTCCTACGAGCAGTACTTC
TRBV9,once,.,TRBJ1-1,CASSVVRAEAFF,TGTGCCAGCAGCGTAGTGCGAGCTGAAGCTTTCTTT